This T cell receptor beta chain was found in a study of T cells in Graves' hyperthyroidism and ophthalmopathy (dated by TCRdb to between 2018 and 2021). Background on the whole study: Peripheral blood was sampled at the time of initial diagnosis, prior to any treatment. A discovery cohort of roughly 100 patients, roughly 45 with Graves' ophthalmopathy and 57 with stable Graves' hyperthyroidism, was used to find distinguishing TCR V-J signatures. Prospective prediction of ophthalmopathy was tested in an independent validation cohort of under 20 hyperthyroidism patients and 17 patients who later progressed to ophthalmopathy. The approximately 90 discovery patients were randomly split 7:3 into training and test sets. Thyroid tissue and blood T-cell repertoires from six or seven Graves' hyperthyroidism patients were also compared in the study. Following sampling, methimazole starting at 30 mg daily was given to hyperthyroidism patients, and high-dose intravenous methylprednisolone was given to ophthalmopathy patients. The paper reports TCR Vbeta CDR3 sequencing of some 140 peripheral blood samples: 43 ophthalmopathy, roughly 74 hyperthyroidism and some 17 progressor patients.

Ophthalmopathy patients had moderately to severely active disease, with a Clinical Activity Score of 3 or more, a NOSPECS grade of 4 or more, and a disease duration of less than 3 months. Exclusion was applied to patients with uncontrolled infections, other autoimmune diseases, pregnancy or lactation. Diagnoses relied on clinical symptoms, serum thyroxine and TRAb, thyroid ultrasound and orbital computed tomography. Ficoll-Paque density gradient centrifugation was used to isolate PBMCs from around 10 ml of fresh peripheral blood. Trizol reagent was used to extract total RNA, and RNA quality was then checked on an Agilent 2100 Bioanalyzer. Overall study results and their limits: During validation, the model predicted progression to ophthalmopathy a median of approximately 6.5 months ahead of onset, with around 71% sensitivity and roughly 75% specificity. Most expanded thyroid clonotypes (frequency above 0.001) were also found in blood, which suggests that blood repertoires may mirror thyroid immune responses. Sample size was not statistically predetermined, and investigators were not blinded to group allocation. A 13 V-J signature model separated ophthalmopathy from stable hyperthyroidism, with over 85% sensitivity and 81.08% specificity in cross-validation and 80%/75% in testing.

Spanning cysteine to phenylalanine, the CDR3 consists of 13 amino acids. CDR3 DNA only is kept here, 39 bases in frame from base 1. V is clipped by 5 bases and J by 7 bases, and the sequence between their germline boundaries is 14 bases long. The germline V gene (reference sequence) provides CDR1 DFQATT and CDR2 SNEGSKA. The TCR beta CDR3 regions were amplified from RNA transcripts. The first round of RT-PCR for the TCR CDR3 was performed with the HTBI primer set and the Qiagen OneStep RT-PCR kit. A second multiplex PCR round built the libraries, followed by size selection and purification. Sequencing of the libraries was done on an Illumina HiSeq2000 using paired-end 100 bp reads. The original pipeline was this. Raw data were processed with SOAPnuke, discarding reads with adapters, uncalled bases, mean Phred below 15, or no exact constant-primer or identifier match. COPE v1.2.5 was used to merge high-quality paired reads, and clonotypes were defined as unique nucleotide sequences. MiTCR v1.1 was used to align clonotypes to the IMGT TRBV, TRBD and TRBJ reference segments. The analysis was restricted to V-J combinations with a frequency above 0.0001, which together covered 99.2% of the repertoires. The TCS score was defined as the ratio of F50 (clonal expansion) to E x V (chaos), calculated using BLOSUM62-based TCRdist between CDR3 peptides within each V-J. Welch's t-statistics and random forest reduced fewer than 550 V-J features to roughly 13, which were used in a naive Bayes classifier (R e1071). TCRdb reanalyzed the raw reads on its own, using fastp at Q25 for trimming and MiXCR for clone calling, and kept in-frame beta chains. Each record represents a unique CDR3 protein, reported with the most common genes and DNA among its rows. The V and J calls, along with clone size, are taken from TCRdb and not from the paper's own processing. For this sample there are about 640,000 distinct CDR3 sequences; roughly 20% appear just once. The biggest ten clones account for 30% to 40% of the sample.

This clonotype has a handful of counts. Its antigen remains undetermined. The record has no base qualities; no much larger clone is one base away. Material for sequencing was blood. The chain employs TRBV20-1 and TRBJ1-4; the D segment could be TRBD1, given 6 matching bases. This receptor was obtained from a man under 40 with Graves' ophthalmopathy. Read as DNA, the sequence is TGCAGTGCTCTGGGCAGGGGATCTGAAAAACTGTTTTTT. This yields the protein CSALGRGSEKLFF.